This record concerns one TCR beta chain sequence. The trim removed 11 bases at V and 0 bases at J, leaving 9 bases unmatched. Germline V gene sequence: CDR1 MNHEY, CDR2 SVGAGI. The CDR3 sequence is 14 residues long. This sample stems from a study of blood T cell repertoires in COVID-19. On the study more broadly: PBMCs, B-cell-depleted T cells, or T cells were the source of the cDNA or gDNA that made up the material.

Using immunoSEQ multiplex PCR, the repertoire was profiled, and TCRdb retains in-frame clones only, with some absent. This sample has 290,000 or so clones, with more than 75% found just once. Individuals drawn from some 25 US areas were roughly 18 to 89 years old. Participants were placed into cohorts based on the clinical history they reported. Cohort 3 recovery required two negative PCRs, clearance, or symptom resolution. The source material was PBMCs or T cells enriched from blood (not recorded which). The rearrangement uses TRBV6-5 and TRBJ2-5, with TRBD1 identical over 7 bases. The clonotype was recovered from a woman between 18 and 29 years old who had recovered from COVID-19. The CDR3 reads CASHRGLYQETQYF. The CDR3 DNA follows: TGTGCCTCGCACAGGGGCCTGTACCAAGAGACCCAGTACTTC.